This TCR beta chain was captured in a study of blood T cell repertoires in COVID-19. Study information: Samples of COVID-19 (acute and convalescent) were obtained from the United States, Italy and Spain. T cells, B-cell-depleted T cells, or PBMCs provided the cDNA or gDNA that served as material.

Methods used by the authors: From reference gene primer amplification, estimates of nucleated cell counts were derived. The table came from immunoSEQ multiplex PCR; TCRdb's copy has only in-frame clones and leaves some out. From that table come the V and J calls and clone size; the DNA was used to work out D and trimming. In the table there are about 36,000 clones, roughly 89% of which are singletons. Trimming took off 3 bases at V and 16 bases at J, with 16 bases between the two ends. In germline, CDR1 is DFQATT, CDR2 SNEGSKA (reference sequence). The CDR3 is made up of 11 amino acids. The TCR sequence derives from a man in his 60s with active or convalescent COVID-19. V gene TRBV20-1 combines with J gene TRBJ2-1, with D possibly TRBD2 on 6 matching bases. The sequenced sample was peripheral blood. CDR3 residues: CSASGVAGNFF. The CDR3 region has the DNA TGCAGTGCTAGTGGGGTCGCGGGAAATTTCTTC.